This entry concerns a single T cell receptor (beta chain). The antigen is undetermined. This sample is part of a study of siplizumab effects on memory and regulatory T cells. The germline CDR1 and CDR2 sequences are LNHDA and SQIVND (reference sequence). Trimming stripped 8 bases from V and 0 bases from J, with 8 bases between. CDR3 length: 14 amino acids. Assay: immunoSEQ multiplex PCR; the TCRdb copy retains only in-frame clones and omits some. The data contain 120,000 or so clones, 80% to 95% of them seen just once; the ten biggest clones take up 1% to 1.5%. Study-level findings and limits: Suppressive activity of Tregs proliferating in siplizumab cultures remained unconfirmed. Mappable CD4+ clones that were alloreactive averaged roughly 66% Treg-derived with siplizumab versus approximately 25% in controls. Tracing alloreactive clones into unstimulated subsets worked for only a minor fraction of them.

The clonotype comes from a human donor in good health. Specimen: CD4+ T cells sorted from blood. The chain carries TRBV19 and TRBJ1-6; D gene ambiguous. Written as DNA, the CDR3 is TGTGCCAGTCTTGCATCCTCCTATAATTCACCCCTCCACTTT. It codes for CASLASSYNSPLHF. Combining the CDR3 with reference TRBV19 and TRBJ1-6 gives the whole variable domain DGGITQSPKYLFRKEGQNVTLSCEQNLNHDAMYWYRQDPGQGLRLIYYSQIVNDFQKGDIAEGYSVSREKKESFPLTVTSAQKNPTAFYLCASLASSYNSPLHFGNGTRLTVT.